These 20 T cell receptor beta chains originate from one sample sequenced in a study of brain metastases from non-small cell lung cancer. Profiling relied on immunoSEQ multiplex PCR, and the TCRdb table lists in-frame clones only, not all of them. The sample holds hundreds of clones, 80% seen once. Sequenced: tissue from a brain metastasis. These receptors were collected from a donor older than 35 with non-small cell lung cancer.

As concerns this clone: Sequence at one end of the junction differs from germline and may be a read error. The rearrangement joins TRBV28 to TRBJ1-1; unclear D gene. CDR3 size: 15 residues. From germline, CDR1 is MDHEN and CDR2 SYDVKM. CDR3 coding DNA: TGTGCCAGCAGCCTCACCTGGGGTATGAACACTGAAACTTTCTTT. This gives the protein CASSLTWGMNTETFF. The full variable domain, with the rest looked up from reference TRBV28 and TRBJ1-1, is DVKVTQSSRYLVKRTGEKVFLECVQDMDHENMFWYRQDPGLGLRLIYFSYDVKMKEKGDIPEGYSVSREKKERFSLILESASTNQTSMYLCASSLTWGMNTETFFGQGTRLTVV.

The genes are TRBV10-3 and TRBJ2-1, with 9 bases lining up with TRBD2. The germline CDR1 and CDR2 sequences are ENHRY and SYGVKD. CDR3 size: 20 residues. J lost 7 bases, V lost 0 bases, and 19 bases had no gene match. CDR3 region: CAISESEYFPSSGGWNEQFF. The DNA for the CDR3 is TGTGCCATCAGTGAGTCCGAGTATTTCCCAAGTAGCGGGGGTTGGAATGAGCAGTTCTTC.

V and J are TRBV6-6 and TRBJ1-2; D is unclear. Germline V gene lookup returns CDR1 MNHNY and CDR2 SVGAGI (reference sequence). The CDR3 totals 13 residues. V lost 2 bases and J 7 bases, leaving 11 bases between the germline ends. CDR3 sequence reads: CASSYQASGGYTF. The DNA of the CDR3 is TGTGCCAGCAGTTACCAGGCTTCTGGTGGCTACACCTTC.

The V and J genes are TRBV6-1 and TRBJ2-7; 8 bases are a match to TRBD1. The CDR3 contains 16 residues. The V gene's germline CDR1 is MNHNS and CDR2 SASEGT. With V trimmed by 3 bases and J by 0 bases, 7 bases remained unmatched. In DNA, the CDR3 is TGTGCCAGCAGTGATAGTCGGGACAGGTTCTCCTACGAGCAGTACTTC. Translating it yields CASSDSRDRFSYEQYF.

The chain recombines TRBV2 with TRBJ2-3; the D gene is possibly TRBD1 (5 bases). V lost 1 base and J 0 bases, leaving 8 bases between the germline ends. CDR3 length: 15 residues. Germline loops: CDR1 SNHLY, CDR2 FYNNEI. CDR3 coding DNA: TGTGCCAGCAGTGAAGGGACACTTAGCACAGATACGCAGTATTTT. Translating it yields CASSEGTLSTDTQYF.

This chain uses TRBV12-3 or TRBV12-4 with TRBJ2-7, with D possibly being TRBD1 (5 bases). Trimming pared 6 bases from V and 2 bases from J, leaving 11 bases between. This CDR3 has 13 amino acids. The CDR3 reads CASRITGPYEQYF. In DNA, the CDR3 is TGTGCCAGCAGGATCACAGGACCCTACGAGCAGTACTTC.

The CDR3 DNA sequence: TGTGCCATCAGTGAAACAGGGTGGCCCTACAATGAGCAGTTCTTC. Residues: CAISETGWPYNEQFF. This rearrangement joins TRBV10-3 to TRBJ2-1, with D possibly being TRBD1 (6 bases). Trimming cost V 3 bases and J 2 bases, with 11 bases left between them. The CDR3 has 15 amino acids. In germline, CDR1 is ENHRY, CDR2 SYGVKD.

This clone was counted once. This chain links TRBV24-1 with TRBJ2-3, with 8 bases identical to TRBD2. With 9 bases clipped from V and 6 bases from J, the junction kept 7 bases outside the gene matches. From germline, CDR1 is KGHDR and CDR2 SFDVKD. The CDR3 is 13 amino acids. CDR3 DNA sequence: TGTGCCACCGCGGGGGGAGCGATTGATACGCAGTATTTT. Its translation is CATAGGAIDTQYF.

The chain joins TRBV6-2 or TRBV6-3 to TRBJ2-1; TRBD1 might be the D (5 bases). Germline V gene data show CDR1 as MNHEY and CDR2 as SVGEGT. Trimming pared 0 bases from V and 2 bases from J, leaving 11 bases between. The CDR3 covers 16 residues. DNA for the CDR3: TGTGCCAGCAGTTACTCCAGGGTCGCCCCCTACAATGAGCAGTTCTTC. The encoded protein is CASSYSRVAPYNEQFF.

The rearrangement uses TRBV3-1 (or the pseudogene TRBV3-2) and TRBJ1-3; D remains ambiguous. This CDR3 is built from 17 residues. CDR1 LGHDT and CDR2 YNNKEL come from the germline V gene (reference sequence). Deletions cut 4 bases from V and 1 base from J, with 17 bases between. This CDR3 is CASSPPPLVGSGNTIYF. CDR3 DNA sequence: TGTGCCAGCAGCCCCCCCCCTCTAGTTGGGTCTGGAAACACCATATATTTT.

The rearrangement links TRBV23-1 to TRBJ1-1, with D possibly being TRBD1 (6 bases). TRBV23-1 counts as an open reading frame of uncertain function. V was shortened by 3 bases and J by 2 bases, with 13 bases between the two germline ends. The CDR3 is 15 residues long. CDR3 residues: CASSQDQTGNTEAFF. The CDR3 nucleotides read TGCGCCAGCAGTCAGGATCAGACAGGAAACACTGAAGCTTTCTTT.

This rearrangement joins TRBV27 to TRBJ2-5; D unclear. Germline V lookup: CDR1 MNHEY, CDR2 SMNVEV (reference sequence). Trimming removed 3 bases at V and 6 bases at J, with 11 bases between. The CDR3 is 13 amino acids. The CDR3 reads CASSFEARKTQYF. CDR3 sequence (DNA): TGTGCCAGCAGTTTCGAAGCGCGGAAGACCCAGTACTTC.

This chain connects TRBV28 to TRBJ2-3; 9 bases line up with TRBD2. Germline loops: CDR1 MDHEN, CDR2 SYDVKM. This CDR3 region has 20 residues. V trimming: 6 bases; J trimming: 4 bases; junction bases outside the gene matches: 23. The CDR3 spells CASSSESGGPHVGYSDTQYF. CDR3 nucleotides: TGTGCCAGCAGCTCGGAGAGCGGGGGGCCACATGTGGGGTATTCAGATACGCAGTATTTT.

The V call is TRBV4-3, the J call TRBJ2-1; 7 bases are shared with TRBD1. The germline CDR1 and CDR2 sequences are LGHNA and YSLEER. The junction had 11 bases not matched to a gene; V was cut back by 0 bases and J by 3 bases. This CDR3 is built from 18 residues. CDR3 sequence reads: CASSQDPPGTENYNEQFF. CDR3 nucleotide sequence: TGCGCCAGCAGCCAAGATCCACCCGGGACAGAGAACTACAATGAGCAGTTCTTC.

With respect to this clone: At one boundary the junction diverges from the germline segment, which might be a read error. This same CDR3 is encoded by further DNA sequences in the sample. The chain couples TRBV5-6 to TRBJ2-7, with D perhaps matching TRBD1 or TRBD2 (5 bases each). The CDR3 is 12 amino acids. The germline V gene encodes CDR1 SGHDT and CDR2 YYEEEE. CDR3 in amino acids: CASSLPGRAEYF. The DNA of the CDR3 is TGTGCCAGCAGCTTGCCGGGGCGGGCGGAGTACTTT. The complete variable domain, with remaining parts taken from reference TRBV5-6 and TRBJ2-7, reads DAGVTQSPTHLIKTRGQQVTLRCSPKSGHDTVSWYQQALGQGPQFIFQYYEEEERQRGNFPDRFSGHQFPNYSSELNVNALLLGDSALYLCASSLPGRAEYFGPGTRLTVT.

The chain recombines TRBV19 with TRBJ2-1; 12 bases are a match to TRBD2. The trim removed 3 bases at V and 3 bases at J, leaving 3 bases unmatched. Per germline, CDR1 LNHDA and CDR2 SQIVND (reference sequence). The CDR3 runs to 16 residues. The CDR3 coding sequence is TGTGCCAGTAGTATTTCGACTAGCGGGGGCTACAATGAGCAGTTCTTC. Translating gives CASSISTSGGYNEQFF.

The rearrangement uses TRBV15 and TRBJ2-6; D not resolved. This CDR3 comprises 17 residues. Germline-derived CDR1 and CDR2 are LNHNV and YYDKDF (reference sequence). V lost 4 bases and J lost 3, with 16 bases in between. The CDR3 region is CATSTDRRNLGANVLTF. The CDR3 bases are TGTGCCACCAGCACCGACCGTAGGAACCTTGGGGCCAACGTCCTGACTTTC.

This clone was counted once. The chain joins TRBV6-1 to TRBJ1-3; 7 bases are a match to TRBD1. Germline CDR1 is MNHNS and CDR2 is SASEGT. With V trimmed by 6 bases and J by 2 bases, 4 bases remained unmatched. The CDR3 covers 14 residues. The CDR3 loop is CASRTGNTGNTIYF. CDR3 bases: TGTGCCAGCAGGACAGGGAACACTGGAAACACCATATATTTT.

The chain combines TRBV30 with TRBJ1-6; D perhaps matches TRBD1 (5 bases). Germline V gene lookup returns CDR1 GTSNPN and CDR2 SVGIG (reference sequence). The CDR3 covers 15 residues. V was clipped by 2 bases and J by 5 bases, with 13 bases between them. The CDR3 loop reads CAWSFSGLNNSPLHF. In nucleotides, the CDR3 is TGTGCCTGGAGTTTTTCAGGGTTGAATAATTCACCCCTCCACTTT.

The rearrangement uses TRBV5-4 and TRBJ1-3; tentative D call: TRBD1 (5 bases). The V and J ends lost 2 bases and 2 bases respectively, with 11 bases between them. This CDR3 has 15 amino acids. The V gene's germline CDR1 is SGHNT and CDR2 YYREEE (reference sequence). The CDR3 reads CASSFGGSPGNTIYF. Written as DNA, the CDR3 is TGTGCCAGCAGCTTTGGGGGTTCGCCTGGAAACACCATATATTTT. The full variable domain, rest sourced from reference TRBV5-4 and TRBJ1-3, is ETGVTQSPTHLIKTRGQQVTLRCSSQSGHNTVSWYQQALGQGPQFIFQYYREEENGRGNFPPRFSGLQFPNYSSELNVNALELDDSALYLCASSFGGSPGNTIYFGEGSWLTVV.